The next 25 T cell receptor beta chains were all read from a single sample in a study of blood T cells in healthy people across ages. Sample-barcoded 5' priming and a J-beta primer mix drove a second PCR of roughly 7 to 11 cycles. One entry per CDR3 protein results from TCRdb running MiXCR on the 5' RACE reads. Of about 1.6 million distinct CDR3 sequences in the sample, roughly 30% were seen once. The source material was blood. These receptors came from a woman between 25 and 40 years old in good health.

V gene TRBV5-1 combines with J gene TRBJ2-3; 8 bases line up with TRBD1. The V gene's germline CDR1 is SGHRS and CDR2 YFSETQ. Trimming removed 0 bases from V and 1 base from J; junction bases left unmatched: 4. There are 16 residues in the CDR3. CDR3 loop: CASSLDQGAGTDTQYF. The CDR3 coding sequence is TGCGCCAGCAGCTTGGATCAGGGGGCCGGCACAGATACGCAGTATTTT.

The chain uses TRBV14 and TRBJ1-1; D is uncertain. The CDR3 loop spans 14 amino acids. Germline CDR1 SGHDN, CDR2 FVKESK. Trimming cost V 0 bases and J 1 base, with 6 bases left between them. Here the CDR3 reads CASSQDIWNTEAFF. The CDR3 DNA follows: TGTGCCAGCAGCCAAGACATTTGGAACACTGAAGCTTTCTTT.

This chain links TRBV5-6 with TRBJ2-1; D is uncertain. Trimming pared 0 bases from V and 8 bases from J, leaving 12 bases between. The germline CDR1 and CDR2 sequences are SGHDT and YYEEEE. This CDR3 contains 14 residues. The CDR3 reads CASSLVRQLDEQFF. The CDR3 nucleotides are TGTGCCAGCAGCTTGGTCAGGCAGCTCGATGAGCAGTTCTTC.

About this clonotype itself: The DNA is omitted, as the CDR3 cannot be located on it reliably, and the CDR3 follows TCRdb's listing. V usage is TRBV29-1 and J usage is TRBJ1-1; the D call of TRBD1 is as the table states it, not checked on the DNA. The CDR3 spans 16 amino acids, including both terminal residues. CDR1 is SQVTM and CDR2 is ANQGSEA in the germline V gene. CDR3: CSAEDWSFGAGTEAFF.

J is TRBJ1-1 and V is TRBV5-1, with D tentatively TRBD1 (5 bases). Germline V gene sequence: CDR1 SGHRS, CDR2 YFSETQ. Trimming took 2 bases from V and 4 from J, leaving 12 bases between them. The CDR3 has 14 amino acids. CDR3 coding DNA: TGCGCCAGCAGCTTTTCAGGGTTAAGCACTGAAGCTTTCTTT. Encoded protein: CASSFSGLSTEAFF.

The chain combines TRBV2 with TRBJ2-3, with D maybe TRBD2 (5 bases). The CDR3 is 14 residues long. Trimming took off 6 bases at V and 3 bases at J, with 13 bases between the two ends. The germline V gene encodes CDR1 SNHLY and CDR2 FYNNEI. The CDR3: CASRLDSATDTQYF. The DNA for the CDR3 is TGTGCCAGCAGGTTGGACTCTGCGACAGATACGCAGTATTTT.

The rearrangement joins TRBV3-1 to TRBJ1-2; D unclear. The length of the CDR3 is 14 residues. Germline values: CDR1 LGHDT, CDR2 YNNKEL (reference sequence). V lost 6 bases and J lost 4, with 15 bases in between. This CDR3 is CASSAGREGYGYTF. CDR3 coding DNA: TGTGCCAGCAGTGCGGGTCGCGAGGGCTATGGCTACACCTTC.

This clonotype showed up just once. The chain carries TRBV20-1 and TRBJ2-7, with 9 bases matching TRBD2. CDR1 is DFQATT and CDR2 is SNEGSKA in the germline V gene (reference sequence). The CDR3 totals 14 residues. J was trimmed by 6 bases and V by 4 bases; bases with no gene match: 10. CDR3 residues: CSATRGTSFFEQYF. The CDR3 DNA follows: TGCAGTGCTACGAGGGGGACTAGCTTCTTCGAGCAGTACTTC.

With regard to this clonotype: One end of the junction varies from germline; a read error may be responsible. The chain links TRBV28 to TRBJ1-2; possibly TRBD1 for D (6 bases). Germline V lookup: CDR1 MDHEN, CDR2 SYDVKM. The CDR3 covers 13 residues. CDR3: CASSLMGGGGDTF. The CDR3 bases are TGTGCCAGCAGTTTAATGGGGGGCGGTGGCGACACCTTC.

This clonotype was picked up a small number of times. The chain links TRBV6-6 to TRBJ1-2; D not resolved. CDR1 MNHNY and CDR2 SVGAGI come from the germline V gene (reference sequence). V dropped 0 bases and J dropped 4 bases, with 12 bases sitting between them. CDR3 size: 15 residues. The CDR3 sequence is CASSYSELGTYGYTF. The CDR3 DNA reads TGTGCCAGCAGTTACTCTGAATTAGGTACCTATGGCTACACCTTC.

This clonotype has only a few counts. The V gene is TRBV28, the J gene TRBJ2-7; the match to TRBD1 covers 8 bases. V was pared by 2 bases and J by 2 bases, with 8 bases of the junction left unmatched. The length of the CDR3 is 16 residues. Germline CDR1 reads MDHEN; CDR2 reads SYDVKM. Written as DNA, the CDR3 is TGTGCCAGCAGTTTAATTCGGTCGACAGGGGCCTACGAGCAGTACTTC. Residues: CASSLIRSTGAYEQYF.

This clonotype was seen repeatedly, ten times or more. As DNA, the CDR3 is TGTGCCAGCAGTTTGGGGACAGGGGCGAACACTGAAGCTTTCTTT. It is translated as CASSLGTGANTEAFF. The chain joins TRBV27 to TRBJ1-1, with TRBD1 matching over 10 bases. Trimming removed 3 bases from V and 1 base from J; junction bases left unmatched: 2. Germline loops: CDR1 MNHEY, CDR2 SMNVEV (reference sequence). The length of the CDR3 is 15 residues.

The chain uses TRBV7-3 and TRBJ2-7; D may be TRBD1 (5 bases). Trimming removed 2 bases from V and 0 bases from J, with 14 bases in between. Germline assignment: CDR1 SGHTA and CDR2 FQGTGA. The CDR3 is 16 amino acids. CDR3 in amino acids: CASSLFGQASSYEQYF. CDR3 coding DNA: TGTGCCAGCAGCTTATTCGGACAAGCGAGCTCCTACGAGCAGTACTTC.

In this sample, this clonotype turned up a few times. CDR3 loop: CALGDTQYF. DNA of the CDR3: TGTGCCTTGGGAGATACGCAGTATTTT. The rearrangement joins TRBV30 to TRBJ2-3; no clear D. Germline-derived CDR1 and CDR2 are GTSNPN and SVGIG (reference sequence). The CDR3 length is 9 residues. Trimming stripped 7 bases from V and 5 bases from J, with 4 bases between.

V is TRBV7-3 and J is TRBJ2-5; D could derive from TRBD1 or TRBD2 (5 bases each). The CDR3 is made up of 14 amino acids. V was cut by 5 bases and J by 3 bases, with 13 bases left in between. Per the germline V gene, CDR1 is SGHTA and CDR2 is FQGTGA. Here the CDR3 DNA reads TGTGCCAGCAGCCCACGGGGCAGAGAAGAGACCCAGTACTTC. Translation gives CASSPRGREETQYF.

This chain connects TRBV24-1 to TRBJ2-7; D call uncertain. Trimming removed 3 bases at V and 3 bases at J, with 5 bases between. CDR1 is KGHDR, CDR2 SFDVKD, per germline. This CDR3 comprises 12 residues. For the CDR3, the DNA is TGTGCCACCAGTGATGTCAGCTACGAGCAGTACTTC. Its protein is CATSDVSYEQYF.

J is TRBJ2-2 and V is TRBV7-9; no definite D call. Germline V gene lookup returns CDR1 SEHNR and CDR2 FQNEAQ (reference sequence). V was shortened by 3 bases and J by 5 bases, with 10 bases between the two germline ends. The CDR3 covers 14 residues. Here the CDR3 reads CASSLAWGTGELFF. The CDR3 region has the DNA TGTGCCAGCAGCTTGGCTTGGGGTACCGGGGAGCTGTTTTTT.

The V gene is TRBV12-3 or TRBV12-4, the J gene TRBJ2-1, with D tentatively TRBD2 (6 bases). The CDR3 runs 14 residues. The V end was cut by 3 bases, the J end by 5 bases, with 11 bases between. Here the CDR3 DNA reads TGTGCCAGCAGTTTTCTAGCGAACAACAATGAGCAGTTCTTC. This translates into CASSFLANNNEQFF.

The table lists this clonotype with a few counts. The chain joins TRBV11-2 to TRBJ1-2; no definite D call. The CDR3 runs 14 residues. The germline V gene has CDR1 SGHAT and CDR2 FQNNGV. V was shortened by 3 bases and J by 7 bases, with 15 bases between the two germline ends. This CDR3 reads CASSFGGKLGGYTF. For the CDR3, the DNA is TGTGCCAGCAGCTTCGGTGGTAAACTGGGTGGCTACACCTTC.

Notes on this clonotype: A much larger clone differs by one base, so this may be a read error. The chain has TRBV4-1 and TRBJ2-5; TRBD2 matches at 11 bases. The J call may be mistaken, given a closer DNA end match to TRBJ2-7. Looked up from germline, CDR1 is MGHRA and CDR2 is YSYEKL. This CDR3 comprises 16 residues. CDR3 bases: TGCGCCAGCAGCCAAGTCGGGACTAGCGGCAACTACGAGCAGTACTTC. Translation gives CASSQVGTSGNYEQYF.

CDR3 sequence reads: CASSKLGGGGSYEQYF. For the CDR3, the DNA is TGTGCCAGCAGCAAACTCGGAGGAGGGGGCTCCTACGAGCAGTACTTC. The J gene is TRBJ2-7, the V gene TRBV6-6, with D possibly being TRBD1 or TRBD2 (6 bases each). The germline CDR1 and CDR2 sequences are MNHNY and SVGAGI (reference sequence). Trimming pared 6 bases from V and 0 bases from J, leaving 18 bases between. This CDR3 spans 16 amino acids.

J is TRBJ1-4 and V is TRBV4-1; D is ambiguous. This CDR3 region has 18 residues. Trimming cost V 0 bases and J 2 bases, with 16 bases left between them. CDR1 and CDR2 from the germline V gene are MGHRA and YSYEKL. Here the CDR3 reads CASSQDQIRGITNEKLFF. The CDR3 nucleotides read TGCGCCAGCAGCCAAGACCAAATTCGGGGAATTACTAATGAAAAACTGTTTTTT.

This sequence joins TRBV28 and TRBJ1-2, with 7 bases fitting TRBD1. CDR1 is MDHEN, CDR2 SYDVKM, per germline. Unmatched junction bases numbered 8, after V lost 10 bases and J lost 6 bases. The CDR3 runs 12 residues. CDR3 protein: CATTQGLNGYTF. Written as DNA, the CDR3 is TGTGCCACCACACAGGGGTTGAATGGCTACACCTTC.

This clonotype was found a few times. The DNA of the CDR3 is TGCAGCGTTGAAGGGGGAATGAAGAAACTGTTTTTT. The encoded protein is CSVEGGMKKLFF. The V gene is TRBV29-1, the J gene TRBJ1-4; D unclear. Germline V gene sequence: CDR1 SQVTM, CDR2 ANQGSEA. V was clipped by 1 base and J by 11 bases, with 11 bases between them. This CDR3 is 12 amino acids long.

This clonotype has just one count. The V gene is TRBV9, the J gene TRBJ2-1; D gene ambiguous. The CDR3 loop spans 13 amino acids. V lost 3 bases to trimming and J lost 7 bases, with 11 bases between them. Germline CDR1 is SGDLS and CDR2 is YYNGEE. The CDR3 region has the DNA TGTGCCAGCAGCGCATCGACCAGGAATGAGCAGTTCTTC. This sequence encodes CASSASTRNEQFF.